This T cell receptor beta chain derives from a study of cytomegalovirus exposure and HLA in healthy donors. The CDR3 consists of 16 residues. Looked up from germline, CDR1 is MDHEN and CDR2 is SYDVKM. After removal of 4 bases from V and 5 bases from J, the junction contained 12 bases not matched to a gene. The PCR ran on 60 Vbeta and 13 Jbeta primers. The data were produced by immunoSEQ multiplex PCR, yet TCRdb's version contains in-frame clones alone and is incomplete. The sample has approximately 170,000 clones, over 75% seen once. As regards this clone: The antigen is not known.

Study-wide results and caveats: Most TCR sequences were uncommon, yet certain public TCRs appeared in many donors. With DRB1 most and HLA-C fewest, TCR association rates differed between HLA loci in a later analysis. The study put 150 to 200 TCR beta chains on its list as cytomegalovirus-associated.

This TCR was recovered from a man aged 50 to 59 in good health and CMV-seropositive. The rearrangement joins TRBV28 to TRBJ2-5; 8 positions match TRBD2. The sequencing input was PBMCs. CDR3 loop: CASSWGNLAGGETQYF. CDR3 in DNA: TGTGCCAGCAGTTGGGGCAATCTAGCGGGCGGGGAGACCCAGTACTTC.